The 27 T cell receptor beta chains below were found in one sample sequenced in a study of blood T cell repertoires in COVID-19. Only in-frame clones appear in the TCRdb table, and some are missing; sequencing was by immunoSEQ multiplex PCR. The data show about 180,000 clones, around 80% seen once. The sequenced sample consisted of peripheral blood. Receptors were obtained from a woman aged 80 or older with COVID-19, enrolled during active disease.

V gene TRBV5-1 combines with J gene TRBJ1-4; 8 nucleotides align to TRBD1. Per germline, CDR1 SGHRS and CDR2 YFSETQ. J was trimmed by 2 bases and V by 4 bases; bases with no gene match: 4. The CDR3 runs to 15 residues. CDR3 region: CASSKDRATNEKLFF. As DNA, the CDR3 is TGCGCCAGCAGCAAGGACAGGGCTACTAATGAAAAACTGTTTTTT.

The chain employs TRBV4-1 and TRBJ2-6; D may be TRBD2 (6 bases). Germline V gene lookup returns CDR1 MGHRA and CDR2 YSYEKL. V lost 5 bases to trimming and J lost 4 bases, with 12 bases between them. This CDR3 has 15 residues. The CDR3 loop is CASSALRGGANVLTF. In DNA form, the CDR3 reads TGCGCCAGCAGCGCCCTCCGGGGGGGGGCCAACGTCCTGACTTTC.

V is TRBV5-1 and J is TRBJ2-3; tentative D call: TRBD1 (6 bases). Trimming removed 1 base from V and 2 bases from J, with 14 bases in between. CDR3 length equals 16 residues. Germline V gene data show CDR1 as SGHRS and CDR2 as YFSETQ. The chain's CDR3 is CASSLSGTLFTDTQYF. CDR3 nucleotide sequence: TGCGCCAGCAGCTTGTCCGGGACACTCTTCACAGATACGCAGTATTTT.

This rearrangement joins TRBV28 to TRBJ1-3, with 9 bases matching TRBD1. The CDR3 extends over 16 amino acids. Germline assignment: CDR1 MDHEN and CDR2 SYDVKM. V gave up 5 bases and J gave up 3 bases; unmatched junction bases: 8. As DNA, the CDR3 is TGTGCCAGCAGTCCGGGACAGGGTCCATTTGGAAACACCATATATTTT. It codes for CASSPGQGPFGNTIYF.

The chain joins TRBV6-5 to TRBJ2-7, with 11 positions matching TRBD2. Unmatched junction bases numbered 2, after V lost 6 bases and J lost 4 bases. CDR3 length: 13 amino acids. Germline CDR1 MNHEY, CDR2 SVGAGI. The CDR3 DNA is TGTGCCAGCAGACTAGCGGGGGATTACGAGCAGTACTTC. Amino acid sequence: CASRLAGDYEQYF.

This chain connects TRBV5-1 to TRBJ2-1; 7 bases match TRBD2. The germline gives CDR1 SGHRS, CDR2 YFSETQ. The trim removed 1 base at V and 8 bases at J, leaving 15 bases unmatched. The CDR3 length is 17 residues. Written as DNA, the CDR3 is TGCGCCAGCAGCTTGCAAGGGGCGGGCGGGGGAAGGGATGAGCAGTTCTTC. This gives the protein CASSLQGAGGGRDEQFF.

The V call is TRBV7-2, the J call TRBJ1-4; 9 nucleotides agree with TRBD1. Germline trimming cut 5 bases from V and 7 bases from J; bases unmatched to any gene: 14. The CDR3 is 17 amino acids. Germline CDR1 and CDR2: SGHTA and FQGNSA. Written as DNA, the CDR3 is TGTGCCAGCAGCCCTCACCCACAGGGGGCTCTACTTGAAAAACTGTTTTTT. It translates to CASSPHPQGALLEKLFF.

V is TRBV2 and J is TRBJ1-4, with D perhaps matching TRBD1 (6 bases). The CDR3 covers 15 residues. Germline-derived CDR1 and CDR2 are SNHLY and FYNNEI. V lost 5 bases and J 4 bases, leaving 14 bases between the germline ends. The CDR3 region has the DNA TGTGCCAGCAGTCCCACAGGGAGCATTAATGAAAAACTGTTTTTT. Residues: CASSPTGSINEKLFF.

The genes are TRBV7-9 and TRBJ1-1; D gene uncertain. V shed 4 bases and J shed 1 base, with 7 bases lying between them. CDR3 length: 13 amino acids. CDR1 is SEHNR, CDR2 FQNEAQ, per germline (reference sequence). CDR3 loop: CASSYAGNTEAFF. The CDR3 DNA reads as TGTGCCAGCAGCTATGCGGGGAACACTGAAGCTTTCTTT.

This clone was seen repeatedly, ten times or more. The chain is built from TRBV14 and TRBJ2-5, with D perhaps TRBD2 (6 bases). Trimming cost V 7 bases and J 5 bases, with 20 bases left between them. Germline V gene data show CDR1 as SGHDN and CDR2 as FVKESK. This CDR3 spans 15 amino acids. Here the CDR3 DNA reads TGTGCCAGCACTCTGGGCGGGGAGTTGGGCGAGACCCAGTACTTC. This sequence encodes CASTLGGELGETQYF.

The gene calls are TRBV7-2 and TRBJ1-4; no definite D call. There are 12 residues in the CDR3. Per the germline V gene, CDR1 is SGHTA and CDR2 is FQGNSA. V shed 7 bases and J shed 8 bases, with 11 bases lying between them. As DNA, the CDR3 is TGTGCCAGCACGCGGGTAGGAGAAAAACTGTTTTTT. Translated, it gives CASTRVGEKLFF.

V and J are TRBV3-1 (or the pseudogene TRBV3-2) and TRBJ1-3, with D tentatively TRBD1 (6 bases). Germline V gene lookup returns CDR1 LGHDT and CDR2 YNNKEL (reference sequence). The germline V and J ends were trimmed by 5 bases and 0 bases, with 11 bases remaining between them. This CDR3 is built from 15 residues. The CDR3 DNA follows: TGTGCCAGCAGCATGACAGGTCTCTCTGGAAACACCATATATTTT. Amino acid sequence: CASSMTGLSGNTIYF.

The chain employs TRBV6-5 and TRBJ1-3, with D possibly TRBD1 on 5 matching bases. V lost 6 bases to trimming and J lost 4 bases, with 7 bases between them. CDR1 and CDR2 from the germline V gene are MNHEY and SVGAGI. The CDR3 is made up of 12 amino acids. The chain's CDR3 is CASRGQGNTIYF. DNA for the CDR3: TGTGCCAGCAGGGGGCAAGGAAACACCATATATTTT.

The chain couples TRBV30 to TRBJ2-5; the D gene is possibly TRBD1 (7 bases). The CDR3 runs to 12 residues. Germline assignment: CDR1 GTSNPN and CDR2 SVGIG (reference sequence). The CDR3 sequence is CIGGGQQETQYF. The CDR3 DNA sequence: TGTATCGGAGGGGGACAGCAAGAGACCCAGTACTTC.

The chain combines TRBV5-1 with TRBJ2-7; the D gene is possibly TRBD1 (6 bases). The CDR3 runs 12 residues. CDR1 and CDR2 from the germline V gene are SGHRS and YFSETQ. Trimming removed 4 bases at V and 5 bases at J, with 10 bases between. CDR3 residues: CASSPGQNEQYF. In DNA form, the CDR3 reads TGCGCCAGCAGCCCCGGACAGAACGAGCAGTACTTC.

This clone was picked up a small number of times. The chain uses TRBV6-2 or TRBV6-3 and TRBJ2-3, with 9 bases matching TRBD2. This CDR3 comprises 17 residues. Per germline, CDR1 MNHEY and CDR2 SVGEGT. V gave up 4 bases and J gave up 6 bases; unmatched junction bases: 14. The CDR3 bases are TGTGCCAGCAGTTCGCCTCGAGGGGCGCGGGAGGGGGATACGCAGTATTTT. This sequence encodes CASSSPRGAREGDTQYF.

V and J are TRBV4-1 and TRBJ2-6; 8 positions match TRBD1. The CDR3 is made up of 16 amino acids. Germline V gene sequence: CDR1 MGHRA, CDR2 YSYEKL. J was trimmed by 2 bases and V by 1 base; bases with no gene match: 1. This chain's CDR3 is CASSQGTGPGANVLTF. CDR3 DNA: TGCGCCAGCAGCCAAGGGACAGGGCCTGGGGCCAACGTCCTGACTTTC.

The chain has TRBV5-4 and TRBJ1-1; possibly TRBD1 for D (5 bases). The CDR3 runs 14 residues. From germline, CDR1 is SGHNT and CDR2 YYREEE (reference sequence). V lost 0 bases to trimming and J lost 4 bases, with 10 bases between them. CDR3 DNA sequence: TGTGCCAGCAGCTTGGTGACAGCCGGCACTGAAGCTTTCTTT. It yields the protein CASSLVTAGTEAFF.

CDR3 region: CASTGTGGNTGELFF. CDR3 nucleotide sequence: TGTGCCAGCACTGGGACAGGGGGTAACACCGGGGAGCTGTTTTTT. The chain couples TRBV28 to TRBJ2-2; 11 bases agree with TRBD1. Germline V gives CDR1 MDHEN, CDR2 SYDVKM. V lost 7 bases to trimming and J lost 2 bases; unmatched junction nucleotides: 3. The CDR3 has 15 amino acids.

Regarding this clone: The same CDR3 arises from other DNA sequences in this sample as well. The V call is TRBV12-3 or TRBV12-4, the J call TRBJ2-7; D is unresolved. The CDR3 sequence is 12 residues long. Trimming took off 6 bases at V and 4 bases at J, with 10 bases between the two ends. The CDR3 DNA is TGTGCCAGCAGCCCCCCAGGATACGAGCAGTACTTC. It translates to CASSPPGYEQYF.

The J gene is TRBJ2-1, the V gene TRBV19, with a tentative D call TRBD1 (5 bases). This CDR3 region has 14 residues. CDR1 is LNHDA and CDR2 is SQIVND in the germline V gene (reference sequence). V lost 5 bases and J 4 bases, leaving 12 bases between the germline ends. CDR3 residues: CASSHLGPYNEQFF. The CDR3, as DNA: TGTGCCAGTAGTCATTTGGGGCCTTACAATGAGCAGTTCTTC.

This chain joins TRBV4-3 and TRBJ2-2; 9 bases line up with TRBD2. V gave up 4 bases and J gave up 7 bases; unmatched junction bases: 10. Germline V gene lookup returns CDR1 LGHNA and CDR2 YSLEER. The CDR3 contains 16 residues. Written as DNA, the CDR3 is TGCGCCAGCAGCCTAGCCAATAGCGGGGGAATCGGGGAGCTGTTTTTT. Encoded protein: CASSLANSGGIGELFF.

This clone has only one observation. The rearrangement uses TRBV29-1 and TRBJ2-1; 8 positions match TRBD2. The CDR3 totals 14 residues. Germline trimming cut 8 bases from V and 0 bases from J; bases unmatched to any gene: 6. Germline V CDR1 and CDR2: SQVTM, ANQGSEA. The CDR3 DNA follows: TGCAGCTACGCCGGGAGGGACTCCTACAATGAGCAGTTCTTC. It specifies CSYAGRDSYNEQFF.

The rearrangement joins TRBV5-4 to TRBJ2-7, with TRBD2 matching 9 bases. With 0 bases clipped from V and 7 bases from J, the junction kept 5 bases outside the gene matches. The germline V gene has CDR1 SGHNT and CDR2 YYREEE (reference sequence). There are 14 residues in the CDR3. This chain's CDR3 is CASSLAGLAREQYF. CDR3 DNA: TGTGCCAGCAGCTTGGCGGGACTAGCCCGGGAGCAGTACTTC.

This chain links TRBV2 with TRBJ2-5; a weak D match, TRBD1 (5 bases). The length of the CDR3 is 15 residues. Germline CDR1 SNHLY, CDR2 FYNNEI. V was clipped by 2 bases and J by 5 bases, with 15 bases between them. CDR3 nucleotide sequence: TGTGCCAGCAGTGAACCCCTCGCAGGGATGGAGACCCAGTACTTC. Its translation: CASSEPLAGMETQYF.

The chain employs TRBV21-1 and TRBJ2-1; the table's D gene call, TRBD2, was not cross checked with the DNA. TRBV21-1 is a known pseudogene. This CDR3 has 13 amino acids. CDR3 sequence (DNA): TGTGCCAGCAGGCGAGGACTCCACAATGAGCAGTTCTTC. Protein product: CASRRGLHNEQFF.

This chain uses TRBV10-3 with TRBJ2-6; 12 nucleotides agree with TRBD1. From germline, CDR1 is ENHRY and CDR2 SYGVKD. J gave up 0 bases and V 6 bases, and 12 bases lay outside the gene matches. The length of the CDR3 is 20 residues. The CDR3 here is CAIRGTGGDPMISGANVLTF. In DNA, the CDR3 is TGTGCCATCAGAGGGACAGGGGGCGATCCCATGATCTCTGGGGCCAACGTCCTGACTTTC.